Below are 15 T cell receptor beta chains sequenced from a single sample in a study of T cell responses to AZD1222 COVID-19 vaccine. This table comes from immunoSEQ multiplex PCR, and its TCRdb copy is limited to in-frame clones, with some not included. The repertoire holds just over 150,000 clones, with 70% to 90% as singletons. The material was peripheral blood, obtained after recovery from COVID-19. All receptors come from an adult who had recovered from COVID-19.

This chain connects TRBV7-9 to TRBJ1-6; D might be TRBD1 (5 bases). Germline V lookup: CDR1 SEHNR, CDR2 FQNEAQ (reference sequence). V was trimmed by 5 bases and J by 3 bases, leaving 14 bases between them. There are 16 residues in the CDR3. CDR3 region: CASSPNGGGYNSPLHF. The CDR3 DNA is TGTGCCAGCAGCCCGAACGGGGGAGGCTATAATTCACCCCTCCACTTT.

The CDR3 bases are TGTGCCAGCGTCCAGGCAGGGAGGAATTCACCCCTCCACTTT. Translating gives CASVQAGRNSPLHF. The gene calls are TRBV11-2 and TRBJ1-6, with D possibly matching TRBD1 (5 bases). From germline, CDR1 is SGHAT and CDR2 FQNNGV. V was clipped by 8 bases and J by 7 bases, with 15 bases between them. There are 14 residues in the CDR3.

CDR3 sequence: CASSPLRPEDTEAFF. The CDR3 DNA sequence: TGTGCCAGCTCACCGCTGAGGCCTGAGGACACTGAAGCTTTCTTT. The V and J genes are TRBV18 and TRBJ1-1, with unresolved D. Trimming cost V 3 bases and J 3 bases, with 14 bases left between them. The CDR3 contains 15 residues. Germline lookup yields CDR1 KGHSH and CDR2 LQKENI. The whole variable domain, remainder taken from reference TRBV18 and TRBJ1-1, is NAGVMQNPRHLVRRRGQEARLRCSPMKGHSHVYWYRQLPEEGLKFMVYLQKENIIDESGMPKERFSAEFPKEGPSILRIQQVVRGDSAAYFCASSPLRPEDTEAFFGQGTRLTVV.

This clone has just a few counts. The gene calls are TRBV10-3 and TRBJ1-1; D might be TRBD1 (6 bases). The length of the CDR3 is 13 residues. Between the trimmed V and J ends, which lost 4 bases and 3 bases, there was a span of 9 bases. Germline CDR1 is ENHRY and CDR2 is SYGVKD. The CDR3 spells CAISVSGDTEAFF. The CDR3 DNA sequence: TGTGCCATCAGTGTTTCAGGGGACACTGAAGCTTTCTTT.

The V call is TRBV10-2, the J call TRBJ1-2; no reliable D call. Between the trimmed V and J ends, which lost 4 bases and 6 bases, there was a span of 30 bases. The CDR3 contains 19 residues. The germline CDR1 and CDR2 sequences are WSHSY and SAAADI. The CDR3 region has the DNA TGCGCCAGCAGTGGAGCAATTAACCCAACAAGCGGCAGACGGAATGGCTACACCTTC. Its protein is CASSGAINPTSGRRNGYTF.

The chain joins TRBV29-1 to TRBJ2-3, with a tentative D call TRBD1 (6 bases). CDR1 is SQVTM, CDR2 ANQGSEA, per germline. V was clipped by 7 bases and J by 4 bases, with 12 bases between them. The CDR3 extends over 12 amino acids. CDR3 sequence (DNA): TGCAGCGGTCATTCAGGGGCAGATACGCAGTATTTT. It is translated as CSGHSGADTQYF.

The chain joins TRBV7-3 to TRBJ1-1, with 7 bases lining up with TRBD1. The CDR3 extends over 14 amino acids. Germline lookup yields CDR1 SGHTA and CDR2 FQGTGA. With V trimmed by 2 bases and J by 8 bases, 8 bases remained unmatched. This CDR3 is CASSLYEGALEAFF. The CDR3 DNA reads TGTGCCAGCAGCTTATATGAGGGGGCTCTCGAAGCTTTCTTT.

The V call is TRBV5-4, the J call TRBJ2-3, with 9 bases lining up with TRBD1. With 4 bases clipped from V and 5 bases from J, the junction kept 8 bases outside the gene matches. The CDR3 totals 15 residues. Looked up from germline, CDR1 is SGHNT and CDR2 is YYREEE (reference sequence). DNA of the CDR3: TGTGCCAGCAGCCCTGGGGGGACAGGGAAAGATACGCAGTATTTT. It yields the protein CASSPGGTGKDTQYF.

V gene TRBV3-1 (or the pseudogene TRBV3-2) combines with J gene TRBJ1-1; D gene unclear. The germline gives CDR1 LGHDT, CDR2 YNNKEL (reference sequence). V was pared by 3 bases and J by 0 bases, with 11 bases between. This CDR3 has 15 residues. DNA of the CDR3: TGTGCCAGCAGCCACTTCGACAACATGAACACTGAAGCTTTCTTT. Encoded protein: CASSHFDNMNTEAFF.

The gene calls are TRBV6-2 or TRBV6-3 and TRBJ2-7; tentative D call: TRBD2 (5 bases). The germline V gene has CDR1 MNHEY and CDR2 SVGEGT. V lost 0 bases, J lost 5 bases, and 17 bases lay in between. The CDR3 is made up of 16 amino acids. The CDR3 spells CASSYSIGIRHDEQYF. The DNA of the CDR3 is TGTGCCAGCAGTTACTCGATCGGGATTCGGCACGACGAGCAGTACTTC.

This clone has more than one count but fewer than ten. The genes are TRBV5-1 and TRBJ2-7, with a tentative D call TRBD2 (6 bases). The V end was cut by 0 bases, the J end by 4 bases, with 11 bases between. Per germline, CDR1 SGHRS and CDR2 YFSETQ. The CDR3 spans 14 residues. This CDR3 is CASSLGDLLYEQYF. As DNA, the CDR3 is TGCGCCAGCAGCTTGGGGGACTTGCTGTACGAGCAGTACTTC.

The chain is built from TRBV18 and TRBJ1-2; D might be TRBD1 (6 bases). The germline V gene has CDR1 KGHSH and CDR2 LQKENI. The length of the CDR3 is 15 residues. V was clipped by 2 bases and J by 7 bases, with 17 bases between them. The CDR3 is CASSPTTGQGGGYTF. CDR3 nucleotide sequence: TGTGCCAGCTCACCAACAACGGGACAAGGGGGTGGCTACACCTTC.

The CDR3 DNA reads as TGTGCCAGCAGCGTGACTAGCGGGAACTACGAGCAGTACTTC. Its protein product is CASSVTSGNYEQYF. The V gene is TRBV9, the J gene TRBJ2-7; 11 bases are shared with TRBD2. CDR1 is SGDLS, CDR2 YYNGEE, per germline. V shed 2 bases and J 3 bases; nucleotides not matched to a gene: 1. The CDR3 is 14 amino acids.

This rearrangement joins TRBV5-1 to TRBJ2-7; D is ambiguous. Germline CDR1 and CDR2: SGHRS and YFSETQ. CDR3 length: 12 amino acids. The V end was cut by 4 bases, the J end by 7 bases, with 12 bases between. In DNA, the CDR3 is TGCGCCAGCAGCCGGACCCTGGGGGAGCAGTACTTC. It encodes CASSRTLGEQYF.

The rearrangement uses TRBV2 and TRBJ2-7; D uncertain. Per the germline V gene, CDR1 is SNHLY and CDR2 is FYNNEI. V gave up 9 bases and J gave up 0 bases, with 6 bases separating them. The CDR3 consists of 11 residues. The CDR3 is CASRISYEQYF. As DNA, the CDR3 is TGTGCCAGTCGGATCTCCTACGAGCAGTACTTC.